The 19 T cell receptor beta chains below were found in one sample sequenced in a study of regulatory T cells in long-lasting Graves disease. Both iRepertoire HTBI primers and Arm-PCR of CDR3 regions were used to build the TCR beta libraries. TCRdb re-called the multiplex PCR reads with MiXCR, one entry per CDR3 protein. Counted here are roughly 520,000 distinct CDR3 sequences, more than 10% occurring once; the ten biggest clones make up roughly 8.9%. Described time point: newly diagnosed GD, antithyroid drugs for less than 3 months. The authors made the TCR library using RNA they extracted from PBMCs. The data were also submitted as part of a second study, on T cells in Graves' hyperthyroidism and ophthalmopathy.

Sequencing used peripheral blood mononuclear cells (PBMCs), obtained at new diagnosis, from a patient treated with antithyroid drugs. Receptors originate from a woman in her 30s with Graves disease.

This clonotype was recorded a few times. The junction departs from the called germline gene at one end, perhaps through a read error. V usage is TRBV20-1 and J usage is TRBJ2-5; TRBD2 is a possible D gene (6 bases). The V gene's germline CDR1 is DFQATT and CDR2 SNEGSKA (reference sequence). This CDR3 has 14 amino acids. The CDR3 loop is CSAASVRSQGTQYF. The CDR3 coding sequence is TGCAGTGCCGCTAGCGTACGAAGCCAAGGGACCCAGTACTTC.

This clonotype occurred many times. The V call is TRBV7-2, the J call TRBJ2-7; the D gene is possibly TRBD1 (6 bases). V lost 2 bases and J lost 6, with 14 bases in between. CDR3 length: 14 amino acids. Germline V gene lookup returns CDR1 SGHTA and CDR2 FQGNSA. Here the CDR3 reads CASSLSKGVSEQYF. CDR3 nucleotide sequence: TGTGCCAGCAGCTTAAGTAAGGGGGTCTCCGAGCAGTACTTC.

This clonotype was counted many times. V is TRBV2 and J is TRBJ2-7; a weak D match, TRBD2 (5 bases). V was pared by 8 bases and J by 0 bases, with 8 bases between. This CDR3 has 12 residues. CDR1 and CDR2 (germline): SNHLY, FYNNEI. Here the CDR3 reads CASFRDSYEQYF. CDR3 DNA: TGTGCCAGCTTCCGGGACTCCTACGAGCAGTACTTC.

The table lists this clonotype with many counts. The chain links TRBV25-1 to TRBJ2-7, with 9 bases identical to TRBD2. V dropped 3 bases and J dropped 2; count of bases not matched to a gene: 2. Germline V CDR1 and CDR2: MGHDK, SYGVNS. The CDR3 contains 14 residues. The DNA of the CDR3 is TGTGCCAGCAGTGATGGCGGGAGGGCCTACGAGCAGTACTTC. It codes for CASSDGGRAYEQYF.

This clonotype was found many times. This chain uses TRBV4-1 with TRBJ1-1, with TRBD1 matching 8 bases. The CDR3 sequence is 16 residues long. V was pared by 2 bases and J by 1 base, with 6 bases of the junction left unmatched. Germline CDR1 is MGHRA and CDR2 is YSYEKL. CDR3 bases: TGCGCCAGCAGCCAATCAGGGGGCTCCACGAACACTGAAGCTTTCTTT. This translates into CASSQSGGSTNTEAFF.

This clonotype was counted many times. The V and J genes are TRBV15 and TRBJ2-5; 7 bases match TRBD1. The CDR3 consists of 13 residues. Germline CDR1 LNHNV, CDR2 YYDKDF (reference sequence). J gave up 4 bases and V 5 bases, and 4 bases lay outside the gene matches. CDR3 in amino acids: CATSPGQLETQYF. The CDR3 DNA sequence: TGTGCCACCAGCCCGGGACAGCTAGAGACCCAGTACTTC.

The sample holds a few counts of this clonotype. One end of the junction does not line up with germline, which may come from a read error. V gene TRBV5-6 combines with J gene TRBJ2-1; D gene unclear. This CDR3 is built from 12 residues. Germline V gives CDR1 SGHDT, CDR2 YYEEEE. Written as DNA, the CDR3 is TGTGCCGGCAGCTTGGTCCTCAATGAGCAGTTCTTC. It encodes CAGSLVLNEQFF.

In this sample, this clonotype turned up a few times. CDR3 region: CASSIGTDNEQFF. Written as DNA, the CDR3 is TGTGCCAGCAGCATAGGTACCGACAATGAGCAGTTCTTC. The chain is built from TRBV9 and TRBJ2-1; D ambiguous. The CDR3 covers 13 residues. With 4 bases removed from V and 5 bases from J, the gap between germline ends came to 10 bases. Germline CDR1 reads SGDLS; CDR2 reads YYNGEE.

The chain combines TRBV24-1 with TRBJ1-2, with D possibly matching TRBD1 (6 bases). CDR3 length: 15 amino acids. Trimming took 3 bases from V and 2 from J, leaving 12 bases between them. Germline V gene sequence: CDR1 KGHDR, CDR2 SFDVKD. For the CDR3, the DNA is TGTGCCACCAGTGATCCCGGACAGAGGAACTATGGCTACACCTTC. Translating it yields CATSDPGQRNYGYTF.

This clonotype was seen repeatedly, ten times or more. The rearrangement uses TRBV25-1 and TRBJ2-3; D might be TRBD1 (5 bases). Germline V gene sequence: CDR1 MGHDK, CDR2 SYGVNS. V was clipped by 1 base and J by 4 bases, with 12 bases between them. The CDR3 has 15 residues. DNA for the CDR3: TGTGCCAGCAGTGAATCGCTAGGGGCGTCAGATACGCAGTATTTT. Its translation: CASSESLGASDTQYF.

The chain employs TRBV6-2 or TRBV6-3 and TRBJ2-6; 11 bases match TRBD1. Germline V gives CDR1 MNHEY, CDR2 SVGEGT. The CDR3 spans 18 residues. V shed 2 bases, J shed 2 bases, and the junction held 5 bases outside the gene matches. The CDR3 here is CASSYDGQGAAGANVLTF. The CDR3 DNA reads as TGTGCCAGCAGTTACGATGGACAGGGGGCAGCTGGGGCCAACGTCCTGACTTTC.

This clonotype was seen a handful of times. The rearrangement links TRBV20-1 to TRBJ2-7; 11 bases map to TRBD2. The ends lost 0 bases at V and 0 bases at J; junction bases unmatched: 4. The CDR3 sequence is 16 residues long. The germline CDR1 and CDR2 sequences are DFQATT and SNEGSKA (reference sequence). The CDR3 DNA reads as TGCAGTGCTAGAGACCCGGGGACTAGCGGCTCCTACGAGCAGTACTTC. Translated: CSARDPGTSGSYEQYF.

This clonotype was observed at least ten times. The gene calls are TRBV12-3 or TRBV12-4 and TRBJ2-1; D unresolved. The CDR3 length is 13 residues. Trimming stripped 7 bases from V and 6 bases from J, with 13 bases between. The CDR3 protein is CASTPPGSNEQFF. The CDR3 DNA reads TGTGCCAGCACCCCTCCAGGTTCCAATGAGCAGTTCTTC.

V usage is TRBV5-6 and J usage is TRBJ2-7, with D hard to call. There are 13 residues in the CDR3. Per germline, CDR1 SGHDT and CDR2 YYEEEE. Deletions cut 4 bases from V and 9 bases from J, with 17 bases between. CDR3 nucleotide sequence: TGTGCCAGCAGCACCCAACCAGCCATCGGGCAGTACTTC. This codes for CASSTQPAIGQYF.

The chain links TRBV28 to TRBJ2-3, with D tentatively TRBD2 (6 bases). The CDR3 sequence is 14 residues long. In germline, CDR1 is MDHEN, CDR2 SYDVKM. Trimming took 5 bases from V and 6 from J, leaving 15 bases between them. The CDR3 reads CASSVTEGRDTQYF. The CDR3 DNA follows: TGTGCCAGCAGTGTAACGGAGGGCCGGGATACGCAGTATTTT.

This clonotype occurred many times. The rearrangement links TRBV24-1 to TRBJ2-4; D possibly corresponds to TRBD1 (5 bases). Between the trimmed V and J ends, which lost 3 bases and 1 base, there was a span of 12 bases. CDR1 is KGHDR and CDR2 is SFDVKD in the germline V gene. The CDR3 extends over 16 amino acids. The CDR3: CATSDAGSGAKNIQYF. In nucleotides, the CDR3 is TGTGCCACCAGTGATGCAGGGTCTGGGGCCAAAAACATTCAGTACTTC.

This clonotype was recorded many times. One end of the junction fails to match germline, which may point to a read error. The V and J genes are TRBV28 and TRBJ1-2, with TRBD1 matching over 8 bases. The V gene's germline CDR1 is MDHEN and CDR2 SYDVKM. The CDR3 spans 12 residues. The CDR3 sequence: CASSAWQGASAF. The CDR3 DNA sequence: TGTGCCAGCAGTGCCTGGCAGGGGGCTAGCGCCTTC.

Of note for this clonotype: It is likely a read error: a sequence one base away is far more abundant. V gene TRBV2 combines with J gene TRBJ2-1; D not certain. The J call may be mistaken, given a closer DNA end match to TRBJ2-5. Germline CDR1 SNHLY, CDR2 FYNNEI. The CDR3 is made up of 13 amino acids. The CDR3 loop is CASRRPIRETQYF. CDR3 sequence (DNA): TGTGCCAGCAGACGACCCATTAGAGAGACCCAGTACTTC.

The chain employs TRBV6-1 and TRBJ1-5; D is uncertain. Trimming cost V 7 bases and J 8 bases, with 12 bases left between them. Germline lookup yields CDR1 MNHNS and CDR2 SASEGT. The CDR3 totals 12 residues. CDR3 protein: CASTEGEKPQHF. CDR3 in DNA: TGTGCCAGCACTGAGGGCGAGAAGCCCCAGCATTTT.